Presented here are 13 T cell receptor beta chains from one specimen sequenced in a study of beta chain features in type 1 diabetes. Overall study findings and caveats: Shorter TCRB CDR3s, moderately but significantly so, marked every one of the four CD4+ subsets in Type 1 diabetes patients.

These receptors are not linked to any known antigen. cDNA synthesis used the whole RNA isolate, giving expressed TCRB sequences. TCRdb keeps only in-frame clones here, not all; method: immunoSEQ multiplex PCR. The table has 250,000 to 300,000 clones, 13% to 15% seen once. Sequencing input: naive CD4+ T cells from blood. These receptors were collected from a man younger than 40 with type 1 diabetes.

This clone has more than one count but fewer than ten. The V gene is TRBV5-4, the J gene TRBJ2-1; possible D gene TRBD1, 6 bases. V was shortened by 2 bases and J by 5 bases, with 14 bases between the two germline ends. Germline CDR1 reads SGHNT; CDR2 reads YYREEE (reference sequence). This CDR3 comprises 15 residues. In DNA, the CDR3 is TGTGCCAGCAGCTTCCCACAGGGTGATAACAATGAGCAGTTCTTC. Translation: CASSFPQGDNNEQFF.

This clone was picked up a small number of times. The rearrangement links TRBV18 to TRBJ2-7; 7 bases are shared with TRBD2. The V gene's germline CDR1 is KGHSH and CDR2 LQKENI. The ends lost 3 bases at V and 0 bases at J; junction bases unmatched: 8. The CDR3 is made up of 16 amino acids. CDR3 DNA: TGTGCCAGCTCACCCGGCCCAGCGGGACTCTCCTACGAGCAGTACTTC. The encoded protein is CASSPGPAGLSYEQYF.

This clone was seen more than once but under ten times. The V call is TRBV5-1, the J call TRBJ2-2; possible D gene TRBD1, 5 bases. This CDR3 is built from 14 residues. Germline CDR1 reads SGHRS; CDR2 reads YFSETQ. V was pared by 3 bases and J by 1 base, with 7 bases between. CDR3 DNA: TGCGCCAGCAGCTACACAGGGAACACCGGGGAGCTGTTTTTT. This codes for CASSYTGNTGELFF.

V and J are TRBV6-5 and TRBJ1-4; TRBD1 matches 7 bases. CDR3 size: 15 residues. CDR1 is MNHEY, CDR2 SVGAGI, per germline. J gave up 5 bases and V 6 bases, and 9 bases lay outside the gene matches. CDR3 in DNA: TGTGCCAGCAGAGCGACCGGGACAGACAATGAAAAACTGTTTTTT. This codes for CASRATGTDNEKLFF.

This clone was picked up a small number of times. The CDR3 DNA is TGTGCCAGTAGTCTTGGACAGGCTATGAACACTGAAGCTTTCTTT. This codes for CASSLGQAMNTEAFF. The genes are TRBV19 and TRBJ1-1; 7 nucleotides line up with TRBD1. The CDR3 consists of 15 residues. Losses at the gene ends were 5 bases for V and 0 bases for J; bases not matched to a gene: 6. CDR1 is LNHDA, CDR2 SQIVND, per germline (reference sequence).

In this sample, this clone turned up a few times. This chain uses TRBV6-5 with TRBJ1-2; D not certain. V lost 5 bases to trimming and J lost 8 bases, with 9 bases between them. This CDR3 is 11 amino acids long. CDR1 MNHEY and CDR2 SVGAGI come from the germline V gene. The CDR3 DNA is TGTGCCAGCAGTAGCCAAATCGGCTACACCTTC. This encodes CASSSQIGYTF.

The gene calls are TRBV4-2 and TRBJ2-7, with D tentatively TRBD2 (6 bases). The CDR3 extends over 15 amino acids. V gave up 0 bases and J gave up 3 bases, with 12 bases separating them. Germline V lookup: CDR1 LGHNA, CDR2 YNFKEQ. CDR3: CASSQDRRAGYEQYF. The CDR3 nucleotides are TGTGCCAGCAGCCAAGATCGGAGGGCCGGCTACGAGCAGTACTTC.

This chain joins TRBV10-3 and TRBJ1-1; the match to TRBD1 covers 9 bases. CDR3 length equals 15 residues. Germline CDR1 and CDR2: ENHRY and SYGVKD. Trimming at V came to 1 base and at J to 5 bases, leaving 5 bases not matched to a gene. The CDR3 reads CAISELRTGETEAFF. The CDR3 nucleotides are TGTGCCATCAGTGAGTTGAGGACAGGGGAGACTGAAGCTTTCTTT.

This clone was counted only a few times. The chain uses TRBV9 and TRBJ2-2; possible D gene TRBD2, 6 bases. The V gene's germline CDR1 is SGDLS and CDR2 YYNGEE. This CDR3 is built from 14 residues. The germline V and J ends were trimmed by 5 bases and 2 bases, with 10 bases remaining between them. This chain's CDR3 is CASREGRNTGELFF. CDR3 coding DNA: TGTGCCAGCAGGGAGGGGAGAAACACCGGGGAGCTGTTTTTT.

The chain joins TRBV16 to TRBJ1-2, with 10 bases lining up with TRBD1. Germline trimming cut 0 bases from V and 7 bases from J; bases unmatched to any gene: 2. The length of the CDR3 is 14 residues. The V gene's germline CDR1 is KGHSY and CDR2 FQNENV. Here the CDR3 reads CASSQSGTGVGYTF. CDR3 DNA: TGTGCCAGCAGCCAATCTGGGACAGGGGTTGGCTACACCTTC.

The V gene is TRBV4-2, the J gene TRBJ2-5; a possible D gene is TRBD1 (5 bases). Trimming removed 1 base from V and 5 bases from J, with 11 bases in between. The CDR3 has 14 residues. Germline V CDR1 and CDR2: LGHNA, YNFKEQ. DNA of the CDR3: TGTGCCAGCAGCCAAGGGCAGGGTTATGAGACCCAGTACTTC. Residues: CASSQGQGYETQYF.

The J gene is TRBJ1-2, the V gene TRBV7-2, with no clear D. V gave up 0 bases and J gave up 0 bases, with 11 bases separating them. This CDR3 comprises 16 residues. Germline V lookup: CDR1 SGHTA, CDR2 FQGNSA. The CDR3 nucleotides are TGTGCCAGCAGCTTAGCGTCGGGAGGTACTAACTATGGCTACACCTTC. Encoded protein: CASSLASGGTNYGYTF.

The chain recombines TRBV7-3 with TRBJ1-2; maybe TRBD1 (6 bases). Germline V gives CDR1 SGHTA, CDR2 FQGTGA. V was cut by 1 base and J by 8 bases, with 14 bases left in between. This CDR3 has 14 amino acids. The CDR3 here is CASSLNAGEDGYTF. The CDR3 DNA is TGTGCCAGCAGCTTAAATGCAGGGGAAGACGGCTACACCTTC.